The source of this T cell receptor beta chain is a study of T-cell memory formation after mild COVID-19. Trimming took 2 bases from V and 0 from J, leaving 7 bases between them. The CDR3 spans 15 residues. CDR1 is MNHNY, CDR2 SVGAGI, per germline (reference sequence). TCR alpha and TCR beta cDNA libraries carrying sample barcodes and UMIs came from 5'RACE with constant-segment primers. TCRdb independently ran MiXCR on the 5' RACE reads; one entry per CDR3 protein. The repertoire holds 250,000 or so distinct CDR3 sequences, with over 15% as singletons. This clonotype has more than one count but fewer than ten.

The sample comprised PBMCs or a T cell subset sorted from them (not recorded which). The source of this sequence is a man between 18 and 35 years old who had mild COVID-19 (a few samples of this study predate the infection). Cell type and time point are not known. J is TRBJ2-2 and V is TRBV6-6, with TRBD2 as a possible D gene (6 bases). CDR3 nucleotides: TGTGCCAGCAGTTACAGGGACTCGAACACCGGGGAGCTGTTTTTT. It translates to CASSYRDSNTGELFF.